Below are 9 T cell receptor beta chains sequenced from a single sample in a study of CD8+ T cells in alopecia areata. Stated treatment: oral pan-JAK inhibitor, 5-10 mg twice daily. After isolation, RNA underwent reverse transcription to generate cDNA as the sequencing template. Some clones are missing from TCRdb's copy, which holds only in-frame ones; the method was immunoSEQ multiplex PCR. The sample records over 200,000 clones, about 64% being singletons. Source: CD4+ T cells sorted from blood, taken at week 4, from a patient treated with tofacitinib. The receptors were sampled from a human donor with alopecia areata.

The chain joins TRBV5-4 to TRBJ2-7; 7 nucleotides align to TRBD2. From germline, CDR1 is SGHNT and CDR2 YYREEE (reference sequence). The CDR3 sequence is 14 residues long. Unmatched junction bases numbered 4, after V lost 0 bases and J lost 4 bases. CDR3 nucleotides: TGTGCCAGCAGCTTGGAGGGACTACGTTACGAGCAGTACTTC. It translates to CASSLEGLRYEQYF.

The chain carries TRBV18 and TRBJ1-1, with D tentatively TRBD1 (6 bases). CDR3 length: 14 amino acids. Germline V gene sequence: CDR1 KGHSH, CDR2 LQKENI. Trimming removed 3 bases at V and 3 bases at J, with 11 bases between. The CDR3 spells CASSPEGGDTEAFF. CDR3 bases: TGTGCCAGCTCACCGGAGGGGGGGGACACTGAAGCTTTCTTT.

The CDR3 here is CASSGAGISTEAFF. CDR3 in DNA: TGTGCCAGCAGTGGGGCTGGGATCAGCACGGAAGCTTTCTTT. This chain connects TRBV2 to TRBJ1-1; D call uncertain. Trimming stripped 4 bases from V and 8 bases from J, with 17 bases between. Germline assignment: CDR1 SNHLY and CDR2 FYNNEI. This CDR3 region has 14 residues.

The rearrangement links TRBV28 to TRBJ2-1, with 12 bases fitting TRBD2. CDR1 and CDR2 from the germline V gene are MDHEN and SYDVKM. The CDR3 covers 15 residues. Germline trimming cut 6 bases from V and 10 bases from J; bases unmatched to any gene: 10. In DNA form, the CDR3 reads TGTGCCAGCAGCCAGTCTAGCGGGGGGGCCGACGAGCAGTTCTTC. The encoded protein is CASSQSSGGADEQFF.

The chain joins TRBV29-1 to TRBJ1-5; 9 bases line up with TRBD1. The CDR3 loop spans 13 amino acids. CDR1 SQVTM and CDR2 ANQGSEA come from the germline V gene. The V gene end was trimmed by 4 bases and the J gene end by 7 bases; junction bases not matched to a gene: 5. The CDR3 DNA is TGCAGCGTTGGGACAGGGGAAGGACAGCCCCAGCATTTT. It yields the protein CSVGTGEGQPQHF.

This clone was counted once. The V call is TRBV2, the J call TRBJ2-7, with 11 bases that match TRBD1. The germline CDR1 and CDR2 sequences are SNHLY and FYNNEI. CDR3 length: 17 amino acids. V lost 6 bases and J lost 2; bases outside the gene matches: 12. The CDR3 reads CASSRGIPGQGAYEQYF. The CDR3 DNA reads as TGTGCCAGCAGCAGAGGAATTCCGGGACAGGGGGCCTACGAGCAGTACTTC.

The chain recombines TRBV4-3 with TRBJ1-2; D is undetermined. CDR1 is LGHNA and CDR2 is YSLEER in the germline V gene. Trimming stripped 0 bases from V and 4 bases from J, with 12 bases between. The CDR3 has 15 amino acids. The CDR3 reads CASSQDPRASYGYTF. CDR3 nucleotide sequence: TGCGCCAGCAGCCAAGACCCTAGGGCCAGCTATGGCTACACCTTC.

This clone has at least ten counts. The chain is built from TRBV11-2 and TRBJ2-6; 7 positions match TRBD1. This CDR3 has 18 amino acids. Germline lookup yields CDR1 SGHAT and CDR2 FQNNGV. V dropped 5 bases and J dropped 1; count of bases not matched to a gene: 11. In DNA, the CDR3 is TGTGCCAGCAGCGCCTACAGGGGTCGGGTATCTGGGGCCAACGTCCTGACTTTC. Translated, it gives CASSAYRGRVSGANVLTF.

The chain is built from TRBV6-5 and TRBJ1-2, with TRBD1 matching 9 bases. The ends lost 6 bases at V and 2 bases at J; junction bases unmatched: 7. In germline, CDR1 is MNHEY, CDR2 SVGAGI. The CDR3 is made up of 15 amino acids. CDR3 bases: TGTGCCAGCAGCGATCCAGGACAGGGGAACTATGGCTACACCTTC. Encoded protein: CASSDPGQGNYGYTF.